There are many counts of the clone carrying this T cell receptor (beta chain). The germline gives CDR1 SGHAT, CDR2 FQNNGV. V lost 1 base and J lost 0, with 7 bases in between. The CDR3 runs to 14 residues. TCR beta CDR3 regions were amplified from RNA. TCR CDR3 regions were first amplified by RT-PCR with HTBI primers. TCRdb reanalysed the multiplex PCR reads using MiXCR and keeps one entry per CDR3 protein. The profile shows 300,000 to 450,000 distinct CDR3 sequences, 14% of them singletons. The source of the sample is a study of T cells in Graves' hyperthyroidism and ophthalmopathy. Uncontrolled infection, other autoimmune disease, pregnancy or lactation excluded patients.

The sequence was collected from a woman in her sixties or seventies with Graves' hyperthyroidism. Sequenced input: blood. The chain joins TRBV11-2 to TRBJ2-7; D is uncertain. Here the CDR3 DNA reads TGTGCCAGCAGCTTAGCCCCGAGCTCCTACGAGCAGTACTTC. This gives the protein CASSLAPSSYEQYF.